This section outlines one T cell receptor (beta chain) sequence together with its context. What it binds is not known. TCRdb re-analysed the reads in MiXCR, keeping a single row per CDR3 protein. This sample has under 200,000 distinct CDR3 sequences, with roughly 9.8% found just once. Losses at the gene ends were 0 bases for V and 10 bases for J; bases not matched to a gene: 0. The CDR3 runs to 12 residues. Germline values: CDR1 MRHNA, CDR2 SNTAGT. This sample is part of a study of T cell repertoires in cytomegalovirus infection. Overall study context: Indications of both CMV infection and matching HLA type were provided by public TCR beta signatures. The study's findings and limits: Frequencies of public TCR beta families were cumulated, and this identified carriers of CMV plus the relevant HLA. Dominant in the ex vivo response were TCR beta clonotypes restricted by HLA-C and specific for CMV.

Source material: PBMCs. The V gene is TRBV6-4, the J gene TRBJ2-1; 7 bases are shared with TRBD2. This clonotype was obtained from a human donor in good health (CMV status not recorded). Some clones in this sample may be carry-over from other donors' samples. The CDR3 here is CASSDSTSEQFF. The CDR3 DNA is TGTGCCAGCAGTGACTCGACTAGCGAGCAGTTCTTC.